This T cell receptor (beta chain) stems from a study of CD8+ T cells in alopecia areata. RNA extraction was followed by reverse transcription into cDNA, which acted as the sequencing template. TCRdb's table, derived via immunoSEQ multiplex PCR, lists solely in-frame clones and lacks some. The table records 200,000 to 300,000 clones without singletons, the ten largest covering about 1.2%. This CDR3 is 15 amino acids long. From germline, CDR1 is SGHSN and CDR2 HYEKVE. Trimming cost V 2 bases and J 2 bases, with 13 bases left between them. Details on this clone: Gene names are mouse gene names. The DNA ends 4 residues before the CDR3 does, and the rest of the CDR3 is filled in from the germline J gene.

CD4, CD8alpha, NKG2D, NKG2ACE and other markers guided sorting of pooled cutaneous lymph node cells. The sequencing sample was made of CD4+ T cells sorted from a lymph node. The receptor was derived from a C3H/HeJ mouse with alopecia areata. The MHC haplotype of this mouse line is H2-k. The chain combines TRBV12-1 with TRBJ2-5, with a tentative D call TRBD2 (6 bases). The sequenced CDR3 bases are TGTGCCAGCTCTCCCACCGGGGGGATCCAAGAC. It translates to CASSPTGGIQD. The complete CDR3 sequence is CASSPTGGIQDTQYF.